These T cell receptor beta chains were read from a single sample in a study of blood T cells in healthy people across ages. In TCRdb, the 5' RACE reads were re-called with MiXCR into one record per CDR3 protein. The data show 380,000 or so distinct CDR3 sequences, approximately 52% seen once. Sequenced input: blood. The receptor set was obtained from a man aged 60-69 years in good health. CDR3s include the opening cysteine and the closing phenylalanine or tryptophan. D genes are given only for firm matches. The listing skips clone size in some rows; elsewhere it reads once, few, many or a size class.

length	V	size	D	J	CDR3	DNA
13	TRBV7-2	-	-	TRBJ2-3	CASSVRDRDTQYF	TGTGCCAGCAGCGTGAGGGATAGAGATACGCAGTATTTT
17	TRBV10-3	-	TRBD1	TRBJ2-6	CVISPDREKSGANVLTF	TGTGTCATCAGTCCTGACAGGGAGAAGTCTGGGGCCAACGTCCTGACTTTC
11	TRBV29-1	-	-	TRBJ2-7	CSVEIIYEQYF	TGCAGCGTTGAAATAATCTACGAGCAGTACTTC
13	TRBV29-1	once	TRBD1	TRBJ1-1	CSGTGTENTEAFF	TGCAGCGGTACGGGGACAGAAAACACTGAAGCTTTCTTT
14	TRBV5-6	-	-	TRBJ1-5	CASSLAGTDQPQHF	TGTGCCAGCAGCTTGGCCGGTACCGATCAGCCCCAGCATTTT
10	TRBV12-3/TRBV12-4	few	-	TRBJ2-1	CASTYNEQFF	TGTGCCAGCACGTACAATGAGCAGTTCTTC
11	TRBV20-1	-	-	TRBJ2-7	CSARDPCEQYF	TGCAGTGCTAGAGACCCCTGCGAGCAGTACTTC
15	TRBV9	-	TRBD2	TRBJ2-3	CASTAREGSTDTQYF	TGTGCCAGCACGGCGCGGGAGGGGAGCACAGATACGCAGTATTTT
14	TRBV12-3/TRBV12-4	few	-	TRBJ1-1	CASRAWRQGSRAFF	TGTGCCAGCAGGGCCTGGCGGCAGGGTAGTAGGGCTTTCTTT
15	TRBV20-1	-	TRBD2	TRBJ2-2	CSAAASGYNTGELFF	TGCAGTGCTGCGGCTAGCGGCTACAACACCGGGGAGCTGTTTTTT
15	TRBV5-5	-	TRBD1	TRBJ1-4	CASSWGTGGGEKLFF	TGTGCCAGCAGCTGGGGGACAGGGGGTGGTGAAAAACTGTTTTTT
15	TRBV28	-	TRBD1	TRBJ2-7	CASSASGQGNYEQYF	TGTGCCAGCAGTGCATCGGGACAGGGGAACTACGAGCAGTACTTC
14	TRBV25-1	many	-	TRBJ2-7	CASSEGGSSYEQYF	TGTGCCAGCAGTGAGGGGGGATCCTCCTACGAGCAGTACTTC
15	TRBV7-9	-	-	TRBJ2-3	CASSLRASRTDTQYF	TGTGCCAGCAGCTTACGAGCGTCCCGCACAGATACGCAGTATTTT
14	TRBV3-1	-	-	TRBJ2-7	CASSETESSYEQYF	TGTGCCAGCAGCGAGACAGAGAGCTCCTACGAGCAGTACTTC
15	TRBV7-2	-	-	TRBJ2-1	CASSLVGDRYNEQFF	TGTGCCAGCAGCTTAGTCGGGGACCGATACAATGAGCAGTTCTTC
16	TRBV3-1	many	-	TRBJ2-4	CASSLKVIAGKNIQYF	TGTGCCAGCAGTCTGAAAGTCATAGCAGGGAAAAACATTCAGTACTTC
14	TRBV11-1	-	-	TRBJ2-5	CASSSRSGHETQYF	TGTGCCAGCAGCTCCAGAAGCGGCCATGAGACCCAGTACTTC